This TCR beta chain was sequenced in a study of blood T cell repertoires in COVID-19. Trimming shortened V by 0 bases and J by 4 bases, and 8 bases separated the two germline ends. The CDR3 spans 14 residues. Germline V lookup: CDR1 SGHRS, CDR2 YFSETQ. TCRdb's copy holds only in-frame clones and misses some; the assay was immunoSEQ multiplex PCR. Of around 250,000 clones listed, 70% to 90% are singletons. This TCR was recovered from a woman between 45 and 65 years old who had recovered from COVID-19. The sample was PBMCs or T cells enriched from blood (not recorded which). This chain links TRBV5-1 with TRBJ1-3, with D unclear. CDR3 in amino acids: CASSLAGIGNTIYF. The CDR3 DNA follows: TGCGCCAGCAGCTTGGCGGGGATAGGAAACACCATATATTTT.